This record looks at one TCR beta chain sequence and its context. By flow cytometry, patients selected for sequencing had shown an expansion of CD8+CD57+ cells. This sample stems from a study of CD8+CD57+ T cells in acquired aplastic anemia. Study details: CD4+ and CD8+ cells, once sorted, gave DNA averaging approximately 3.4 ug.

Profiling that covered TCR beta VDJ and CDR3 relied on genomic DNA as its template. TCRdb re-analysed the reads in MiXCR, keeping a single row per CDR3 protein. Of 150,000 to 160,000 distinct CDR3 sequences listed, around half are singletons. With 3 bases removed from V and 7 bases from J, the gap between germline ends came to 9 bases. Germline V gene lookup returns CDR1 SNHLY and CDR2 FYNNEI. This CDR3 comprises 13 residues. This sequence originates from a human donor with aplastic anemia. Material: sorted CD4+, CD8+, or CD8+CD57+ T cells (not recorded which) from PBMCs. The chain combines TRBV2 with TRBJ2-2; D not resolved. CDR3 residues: CASSDSASGELFF. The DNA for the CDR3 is TGTGCCAGCAGTGACTCGGCTAGCGGGGAGCTGTTTTTT. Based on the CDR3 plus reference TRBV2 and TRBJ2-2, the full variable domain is EPEVTQTPSHQVTQMGQEVILRCVPISNHLYFYWYRQILGQKVEFLVSFYNNEISEKSEIFDDQFSVERPDGSNFTLKIRSTKLEDSAMYFCASSDSASGELFFGEGSRLTVL.